The clone carrying this T cell receptor beta chain has at least ten counts. Its antigen is not known. This record belongs to a study of blood T cells in healthy people across ages. Study results and caveats: More naive CD4+ cells and higher diversity marked long-lived donors relative to aged donors.

The germline V and J ends were trimmed by 1 base and 5 bases, with 15 bases remaining between them. This CDR3 is 15 amino acids long. The germline CDR1 and CDR2 sequences are MGHRA and YSYEKL. The sample, approximately 11 milliliters of peripheral blood, was drawn from each donor. Sample-barcoded 5' priming and a J-beta primer mix drove a second PCR of 7 to 11 cycles. Researchers report that a template-switch adaptor with 12 random nucleotides tagged each cDNA molecule. Via MiXCR, TCRdb re-called the 5' RACE reads, giving one row per CDR3 protein. The data show about 730,000 distinct CDR3 sequences, roughly 47% seen once.

The sequenced material came from blood. The chain couples TRBV4-1 to TRBJ2-7; D tentatively reads TRBD1 or TRBD2 (5 bases each). This TCR was recovered from a woman aged 60 to 75 in good health. CDR3: CASSQGPDWDHEQYF. In DNA, the CDR3 is TGCGCCAGCAGCCAAGGCCCGGACTGGGACCACGAGCAGTACTTC.